A selection of T cell receptor beta chains follows, all from one sample in a study of technical replicates of blood from a handful of donors. This table comes from immunoSEQ multiplex PCR, and its TCRdb copy is limited to in-frame clones, with some not included. The table has fewer than 13,000 clones, around 94% seen once. The specimen was PBMCs. These receptors were obtained from a human donor in good health. CDR3s include the opening cysteine and the closing phenylalanine or tryptophan. A D gene is named only where the DNA matches it firmly. For some rows the clone size is stated as once, few or many, or as a class when expanded; others skip it.

v_call,d_call,cdr3_length,clone_size,j_call,cdr3_aa,cdr3_nt
TRBV30,TRBD1,12,NA,TRBJ2-7,CASNRGNYEQYF,TGTGCCTCTAACAGGGGCAACTACGAGCAGTACTTC
TRBV11-2,TRBD2,15,once,TRBJ2-1,CASSSLGTSDSQQFF,TGTGCCAGCAGCTCCCTCGGGACTAGCGACTCGCAGCAGTTCTTC
TRBV19,TRBD1,13,NA,TRBJ2-7,CASSRDRIYEQYF,TGTGCCAGTAGCCGGGACAGAATCTACGAGCAGTACTTC
TRBV9,TRBD1,15,NA,TRBJ2-3,CASSDRDREADTQYF,TGTGCCAGTTCCGACCGGGACAGGGAGGCAGATACGCAGTATTTT
TRBV5-1,TRBD2,15,NA,TRBJ2-7,CASSFLAGVIYEQYF,TGCGCCAGCAGCTTCCTAGCGGGAGTTATCTACGAGCAGTACTTC
TRBV30,TRBD2,15,NA,TRBJ2-3,CAWSPGLAGADTQYF,TGTGCCTGGAGTCCCGGACTAGCGGGAGCAGATACGCAGTATTTT
TRBV6-6,TRBD1,16,NA,TRBJ1-5,CASSGGTGGNNQPQHF,TGTGCCAGCAGTGGCGGGACAGGGGGCAACAATCAGCCCCAGCATTTT
TRBV27,NA,18,NA,TRBJ2-7,CASSSRSPGAPNSYEQYF,TGTGCCAGCAGTAGCAGATCCCCAGGGGCCCCGAACTCCTACGAGCAGTACTTC
TRBV6-5,NA,14,NA,TRBJ2-7,CASSYSYSGGEQYF,TGTGCCAGCAGTTACTCTTATAGCGGAGGCGAGCAGTACTTC
TRBV6-1,TRBD2,15,NA,TRBJ2-1,CASTSGLAGGNEQFF,TGTGCCAGCACTAGCGGACTAGCGGGAGGAAACGAGCAGTTCTTC
TRBV6-1,TRBD2,15,NA,TRBJ2-3,CASLTSESRTDTQYF,TGTGCCAGCCTAACTAGCGAGAGCAGGACAGATACGCAGTATTTT
TRBV7-6,TRBD2,18,NA,TRBJ2-1,CASSAKWGSGRNVNEQFF,TGTGCCAGCAGCGCCAAGTGGGGGAGCGGGAGAAATGTCAATGAGCAGTTCTTC
TRBV5-1,TRBD1,15,NA,TRBJ2-6,CASGQDLAGANVLTF,TGCGCCAGCGGACAGGACTTAGCTGGGGCCAACGTCCTGACTTTC
TRBV5-6,NA,15,NA,TRBJ2-2,CASSLPGSDTGELFF,TGTGCCAGCAGCTTGCCGGGGTCGGACACCGGGGAGCTGTTTTTT
TRBV6-6,TRBD1,16,NA,TRBJ1-5,CASSYGTGAGNQPQHF,TGTGCCAGCAGTTACGGGACAGGGGCGGGCAATCAGCCCCAGCATTTT